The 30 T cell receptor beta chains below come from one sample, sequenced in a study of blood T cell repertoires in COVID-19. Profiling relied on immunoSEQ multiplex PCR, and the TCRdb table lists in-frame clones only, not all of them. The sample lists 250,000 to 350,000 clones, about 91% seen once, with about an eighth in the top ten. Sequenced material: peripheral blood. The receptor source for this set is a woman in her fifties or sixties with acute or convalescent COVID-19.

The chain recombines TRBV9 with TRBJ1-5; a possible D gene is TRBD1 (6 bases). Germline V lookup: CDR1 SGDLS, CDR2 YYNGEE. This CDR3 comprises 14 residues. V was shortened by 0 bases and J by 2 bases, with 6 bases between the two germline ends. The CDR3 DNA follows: TGTGCCAGCAGCGTAGACAGGGGCAATCAGCCCCAGCATTTT. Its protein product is CASSVDRGNQPQHF.

This chain's CDR3 is CASSLGQGDSPLHF. In nucleotides, the CDR3 is TGTGCCAGCAGCTTGGGACAGGGAGATTCACCCCTCCACTTT. The V gene is TRBV7-6, the J gene TRBJ1-6; 9 positions match TRBD1. There are 14 residues in the CDR3. With V trimmed by 3 bases and J by 8 bases, 2 bases remained unmatched. From germline, CDR1 is SGHVS and CDR2 FNYEAQ.

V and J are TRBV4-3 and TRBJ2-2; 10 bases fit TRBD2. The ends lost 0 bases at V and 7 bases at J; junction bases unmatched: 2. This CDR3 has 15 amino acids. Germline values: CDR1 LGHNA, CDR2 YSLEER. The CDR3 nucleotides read TGCGCCAGCAGCCAAGAAGCGGGGGGGTACGGGGAGCTGTTTTTT. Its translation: CASSQEAGGYGELFF.

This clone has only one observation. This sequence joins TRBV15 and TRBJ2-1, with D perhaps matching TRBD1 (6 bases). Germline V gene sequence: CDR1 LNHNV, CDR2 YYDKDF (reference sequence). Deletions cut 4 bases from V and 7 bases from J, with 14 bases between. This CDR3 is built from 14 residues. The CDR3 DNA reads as TGTGCCACCAGCAAGGGACACAAGAGTAATGAGCAGTTCTTC. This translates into CATSKGHKSNEQFF. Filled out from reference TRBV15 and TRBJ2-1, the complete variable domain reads DAMVIQNPRYQVTQFGKPVTLSCSQTLNHNVMYWYQQKSSQAPKLLFHYYDKDFNNEADTPDNFQSRRPNTSFCFLDIRSPGLGDTAMYLCATSKGHKSNEQFFGPGTRLTVL.

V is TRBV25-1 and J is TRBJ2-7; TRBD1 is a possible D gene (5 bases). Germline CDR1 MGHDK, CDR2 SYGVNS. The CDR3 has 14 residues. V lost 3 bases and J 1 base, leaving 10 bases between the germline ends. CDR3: CASSEQGLSYEQYF. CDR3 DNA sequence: TGTGCCAGCAGTGAGCAGGGCCTATCCTACGAGCAGTACTTC.

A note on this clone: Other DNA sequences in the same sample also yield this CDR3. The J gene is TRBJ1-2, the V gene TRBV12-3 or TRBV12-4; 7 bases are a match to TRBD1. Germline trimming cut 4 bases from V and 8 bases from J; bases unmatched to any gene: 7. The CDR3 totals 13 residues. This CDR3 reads CASSSPRTGGYTF. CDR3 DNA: TGTGCCAGCAGTTCACCGAGGACAGGAGGCTACACCTTC.

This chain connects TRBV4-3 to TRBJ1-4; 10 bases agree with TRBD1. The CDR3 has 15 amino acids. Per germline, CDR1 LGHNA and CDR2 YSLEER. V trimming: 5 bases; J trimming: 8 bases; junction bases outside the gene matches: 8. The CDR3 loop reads CASSSVGQGSEKLFF. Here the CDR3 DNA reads TGCGCCAGCAGCTCAGTGGGACAGGGGTCGGAAAAACTGTTTTTT.

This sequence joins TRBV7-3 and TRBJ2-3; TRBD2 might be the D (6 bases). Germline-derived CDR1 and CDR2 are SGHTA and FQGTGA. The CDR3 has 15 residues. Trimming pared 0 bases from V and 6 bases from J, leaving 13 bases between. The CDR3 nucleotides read TGTGCCAGCAGCTTAACGGGGGGACGAGGCGATACGCAGTATTTT. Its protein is CASSLTGGRGDTQYF.

The CDR3 loop reads CASSFQGAKNIQYF. CDR3 sequence (DNA): TGTGCCAGCAGTTTTCAGGGGGCCAAAAACATTCAGTACTTC. The chain employs TRBV28 and TRBJ2-4; tentative D call: TRBD1 (6 bases). Deletions cut 3 bases from V and 1 base from J, with 7 bases between. CDR1 is MDHEN and CDR2 is SYDVKM in the germline V gene. CDR3 length equals 14 residues.

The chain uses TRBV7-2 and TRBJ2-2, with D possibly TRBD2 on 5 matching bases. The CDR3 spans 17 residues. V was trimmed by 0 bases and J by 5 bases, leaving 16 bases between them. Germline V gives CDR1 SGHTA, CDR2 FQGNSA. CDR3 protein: CASSLAPLAHPTGELFF. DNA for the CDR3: TGTGCCAGCAGCTTAGCTCCGTTAGCGCACCCGACCGGGGAGCTGTTTTTT.

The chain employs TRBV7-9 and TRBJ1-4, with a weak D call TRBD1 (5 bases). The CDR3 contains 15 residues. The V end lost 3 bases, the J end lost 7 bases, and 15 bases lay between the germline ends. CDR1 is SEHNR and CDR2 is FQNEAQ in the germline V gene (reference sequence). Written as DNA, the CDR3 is TGTGCCAGCAGCTTGTTAACAGGCGCCGGTGAAAAACTGTTTTTT. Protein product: CASSLLTGAGEKLFF. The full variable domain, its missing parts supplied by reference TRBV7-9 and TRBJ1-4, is DTGVSQNPRHKITKRGQNVTFRCDPISEHNRLYWYRQTLGQGPEFLTYFQNEAQLEKSRLLSDRFSAERPKGSFSTLEIQRTEQGDSAMYLCASSLLTGAGEKLFFGSGTQLSVL.

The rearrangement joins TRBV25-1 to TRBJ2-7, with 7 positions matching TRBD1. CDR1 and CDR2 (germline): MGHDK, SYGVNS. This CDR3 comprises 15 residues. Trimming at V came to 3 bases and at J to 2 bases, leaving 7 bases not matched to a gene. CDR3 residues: CASSDSGTVPYEQYF. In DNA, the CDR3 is TGTGCCAGCAGTGATTCGGGGACAGTACCCTACGAGCAGTACTTC.

The CDR3 region has the DNA TGTGCCAGCAGCCTAGCGGGAGGGCTCTACGAGCAGTACTTC. Its protein is CASSLAGGLYEQYF. The J gene is TRBJ2-7, the V gene TRBV5-8, with 12 positions matching TRBD2. V lost 4 bases to trimming and J lost 3 bases; unmatched junction nucleotides: 2. This CDR3 has 14 residues. Germline V lookup: CDR1 SGHTS, CDR2 YDEGEE.

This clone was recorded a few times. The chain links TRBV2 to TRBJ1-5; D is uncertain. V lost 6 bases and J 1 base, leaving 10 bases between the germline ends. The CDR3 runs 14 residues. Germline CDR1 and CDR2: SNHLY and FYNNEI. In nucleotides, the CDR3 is TGTGCCAGCAGCGAAAGAGAGAGCAATCAGCCCCAGCATTTT. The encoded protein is CASSERESNQPQHF.

The CDR3 nucleotides are TGTGCCAGCAGCCAATTAGCGGGGGGGTACACAGATACGCAGTATTTT. Protein sequence: CASSQLAGGYTDTQYF. The chain combines TRBV27 with TRBJ2-3; 11 bases line up with TRBD2. Looked up from germline, CDR1 is MNHEY and CDR2 is SMNVEV (reference sequence). V gave up 6 bases and J gave up 2 bases; unmatched junction bases: 7. The CDR3 contains 16 residues.

CDR3 nucleotides: TGCGCCAGCAGCTGGGGGGGAGAGACCCAGTACTTC. Its protein product is CASSWGGETQYF. The chain combines TRBV5-1 with TRBJ2-5; 7 nucleotides match TRBD2. Germline assignment: CDR1 SGHRS and CDR2 YFSETQ. Trimming removed 3 bases from V and 4 bases from J; junction bases left unmatched: 0. This CDR3 is built from 12 residues.

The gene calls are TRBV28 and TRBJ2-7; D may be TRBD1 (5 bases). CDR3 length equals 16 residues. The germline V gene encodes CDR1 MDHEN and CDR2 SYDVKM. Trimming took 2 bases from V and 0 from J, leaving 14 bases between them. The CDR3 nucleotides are TGTGCCAGCAGTTTAGGAGACAGATTCCTCTCCTACGAGCAGTACTTC. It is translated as CASSLGDRFLSYEQYF. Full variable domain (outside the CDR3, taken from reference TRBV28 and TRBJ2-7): DVKVTQSSRYLVKRTGEKVFLECVQDMDHENMFWYRQDPGLGLRLIYFSYDVKMKEKGDIPEGYSVSREKKERFSLILESASTNQTSMYLCASSLGDRFLSYEQYFGPGTRLTVT.

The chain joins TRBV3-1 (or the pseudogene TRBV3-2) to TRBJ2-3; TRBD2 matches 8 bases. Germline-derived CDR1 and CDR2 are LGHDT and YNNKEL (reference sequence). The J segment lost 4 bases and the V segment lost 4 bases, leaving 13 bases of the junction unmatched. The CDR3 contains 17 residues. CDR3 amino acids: CASSRGRAGGSADTQYF. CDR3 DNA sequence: TGTGCCAGCAGCCGGGGCCGGGCGGGGGGCAGCGCAGATACGCAGTATTTT.

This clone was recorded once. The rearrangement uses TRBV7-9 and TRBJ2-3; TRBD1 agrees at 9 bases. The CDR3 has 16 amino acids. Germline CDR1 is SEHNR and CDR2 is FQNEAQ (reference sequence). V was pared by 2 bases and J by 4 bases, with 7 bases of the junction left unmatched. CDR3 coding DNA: TGTGCCAGCAGCTTAATCGGGGACAGGGTGTCAGATACGCAGTATTTT. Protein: CASSLIGDRVSDTQYF. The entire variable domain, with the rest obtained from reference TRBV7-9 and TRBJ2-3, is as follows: DTGVSQNPRHKITKRGQNVTFRCDPISEHNRLYWYRQTLGQGPEFLTYFQNEAQLEKSRLLSDRFSAERPKGSFSTLEIQRTEQGDSAMYLCASSLIGDRVSDTQYFGPGTRLTVL.

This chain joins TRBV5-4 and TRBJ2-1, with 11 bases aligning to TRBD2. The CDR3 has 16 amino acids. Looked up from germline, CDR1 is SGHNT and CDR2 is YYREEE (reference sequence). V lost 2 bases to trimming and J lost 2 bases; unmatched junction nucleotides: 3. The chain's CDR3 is CASSLILAGAYNEQFF. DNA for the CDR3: TGTGCCAGCAGCTTAATACTAGCGGGAGCCTACAATGAGCAGTTCTTC.

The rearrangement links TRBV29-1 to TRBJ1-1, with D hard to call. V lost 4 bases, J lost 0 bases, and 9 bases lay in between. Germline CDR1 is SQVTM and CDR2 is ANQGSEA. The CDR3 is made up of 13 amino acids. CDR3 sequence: CSVGRLLNTEAFF. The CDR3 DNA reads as TGCAGCGTTGGTCGACTCTTGAACACTGAAGCTTTCTTT. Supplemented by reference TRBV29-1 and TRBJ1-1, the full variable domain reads SAVISQKPSRDICQRGTSLTIQCQVDSQVTMMFWYRQQPGQSLTLIATANQGSEATYESGFVIDKFPISRPNLTFSTLTVSNMSPEDSSIYLCSVGRLLNTEAFFGQGTRLTVV.

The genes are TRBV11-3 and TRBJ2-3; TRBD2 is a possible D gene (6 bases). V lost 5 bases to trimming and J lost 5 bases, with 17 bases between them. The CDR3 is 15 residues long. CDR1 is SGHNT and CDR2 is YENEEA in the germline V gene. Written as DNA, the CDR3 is TGTGCCAGCAGCCCCGTCGGGGGTCCGGGAGATACGCAGTATTTT. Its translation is CASSPVGGPGDTQYF.

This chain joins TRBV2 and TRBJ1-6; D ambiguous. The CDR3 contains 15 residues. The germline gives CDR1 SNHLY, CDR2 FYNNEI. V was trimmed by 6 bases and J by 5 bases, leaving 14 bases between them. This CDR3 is CASRRSGWDNSPLHF. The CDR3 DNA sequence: TGTGCCAGCAGGAGATCGGGGTGGGATAATTCACCCCTCCACTTT.

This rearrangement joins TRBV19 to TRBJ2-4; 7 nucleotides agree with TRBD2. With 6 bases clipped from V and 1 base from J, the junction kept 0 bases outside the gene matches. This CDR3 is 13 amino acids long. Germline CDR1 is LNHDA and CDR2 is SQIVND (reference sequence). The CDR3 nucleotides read TGTGCCAGTAGGGGGGGGGCCAAAAACATTCAGTACTTC. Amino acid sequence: CASRGGAKNIQYF.

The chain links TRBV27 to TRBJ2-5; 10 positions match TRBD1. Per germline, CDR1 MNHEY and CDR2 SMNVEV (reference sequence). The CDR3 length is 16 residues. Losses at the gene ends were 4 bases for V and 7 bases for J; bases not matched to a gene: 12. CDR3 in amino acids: CASSSLTRQGAGTQYF. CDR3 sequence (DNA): TGTGCCAGCAGTTCGCTGACGCGACAGGGGGCCGGGACCCAGTACTTC.

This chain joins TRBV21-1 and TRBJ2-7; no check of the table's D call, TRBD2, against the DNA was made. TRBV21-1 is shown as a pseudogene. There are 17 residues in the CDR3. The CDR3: CPQQNLSLTSGSASQYF. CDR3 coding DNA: TGTCCGCAGCAGAACCTCTCCTTGACTAGCGGCTCGGCGTCGCAGTACTTC.

The CDR3 DNA follows: TGTGCCAGCAGTTACTCATTAGGTGGGAGGACCCCTACCCTCCACTTT. Its translation is CASSYSLGGRTPTLHF. This chain uses TRBV6-6 with TRBJ1-6; D unclear. The CDR3 spans 16 residues. The V gene lost 0 bases and the J gene lost 14 bases, with 20 bases spanning the gap. Per germline, CDR1 MNHNY and CDR2 SVGAGI (reference sequence).

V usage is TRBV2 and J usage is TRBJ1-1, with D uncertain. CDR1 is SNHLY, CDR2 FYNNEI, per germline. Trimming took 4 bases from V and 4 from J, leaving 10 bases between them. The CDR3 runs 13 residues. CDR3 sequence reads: CASSVQRGTEAFF. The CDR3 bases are TGTGCCAGCAGTGTTCAACGAGGCACTGAAGCTTTCTTT.

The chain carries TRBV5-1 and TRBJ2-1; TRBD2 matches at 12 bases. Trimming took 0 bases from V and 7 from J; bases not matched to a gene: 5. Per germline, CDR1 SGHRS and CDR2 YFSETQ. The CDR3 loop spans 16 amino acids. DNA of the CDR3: TGCGCCAGCAGCTTGGGGGGACTAGCGGGCAAAAATGAGCAGTTCTTC. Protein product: CASSLGGLAGKNEQFF.

The CDR3 region is CASSDMRGGLRETQYF. In DNA, the CDR3 is TGTGCCAGCAGTGACATGCGGGGGGGCTTGCGGGAGACCCAGTACTTC. The chain combines TRBV6-4 with TRBJ2-5, with TRBD2 matching 9 bases. Per germline, CDR1 MRHNA and CDR2 SNTAGT. V was pared by 2 bases and J by 5 bases, with 9 bases of the junction left unmatched. This CDR3 spans 16 amino acids.